These 20 T cell receptor beta chains came from one sample sequenced in a study of cytomegalovirus exposure and HLA in healthy donors. A multiplex PCR was run with 60 Vbeta primers and 13 Jbeta primers. The protocol was immunoSEQ multiplex PCR, while the TCRdb copy is restricted to in-frame clones and leaves out a portion. Of about 110,000 clones listed, roughly 75% are singletons. Input material: PBMCs. Source of these receptors: a man between 40 and 49 years old in good health and CMV-seronegative.

The chain links TRBV7-7 to TRBJ2-1, with 11 bases matching TRBD2. The CDR3 consists of 17 residues. The trim removed 7 bases at V and 6 bases at J, leaving 14 bases unmatched. Germline V lookup: CDR1 SSHAT, CDR2 FNYEAQ (reference sequence). The CDR3 region is CASKLPPLAGECNEQFF. CDR3 nucleotide sequence: TGTGCCAGCAAGCTGCCCCCACTAGCGGGGGAATGCAATGAGCAGTTCTTC.

The chain combines TRBV5-1 with TRBJ2-3; 8 bases are a match to TRBD2. The V gene's germline CDR1 is SGHRS and CDR2 YFSETQ. V trimming: 0 bases; J trimming: 2 bases; junction bases outside the gene matches: 5. This CDR3 region has 16 residues. CDR3 sequence reads: CASSLVASGFTDTQYF. As DNA, the CDR3 is TGCGCCAGCAGCTTGGTGGCTAGCGGGTTCACAGATACGCAGTATTTT.

The CDR3 DNA reads as TGTGCCAGCAGCTTGAGAGGTAGCAGCTTAAATGGCTACACCTTC. Translation gives CASSLRGSSLNGYTF. V is TRBV5-6 and J is TRBJ1-2, with D unresolved. Germline V gives CDR1 SGHDT, CDR2 YYEEEE. The CDR3 consists of 15 residues. With 1 base removed from V and 6 bases from J, the gap between germline ends came to 16 bases. The full variable domain, rest sourced from reference TRBV5-6 and TRBJ1-2, is DAGVTQSPTHLIKTRGQQVTLRCSPKSGHDTVSWYQQALGQGPQFIFQYYEEEERQRGNFPDRFSGHQFPNYSSELNVNALLLGDSALYLCASSLRGSSLNGYTFGSGTRLTVV.

This sequence joins TRBV19 and TRBJ1-6; 12 bases agree with TRBD1. CDR3 length: 17 residues. Germline V gene data show CDR1 as LNHDA and CDR2 as SQIVND (reference sequence). After removal of 3 bases from V and 10 bases from J, the junction contained 10 bases not matched to a gene. The CDR3 DNA reads as TGTGCCAGTAGTATTAGGGGACAGGGGGCCCTTTGGTCACCCCTCCACTTT. Its protein is CASSIRGQGALWSPLHF.

The gene calls are TRBV2 and TRBJ1-1, with TRBD1 matching 7 bases. The ends lost 6 bases at V and 0 bases at J; junction bases unmatched: 13. Germline assignment: CDR1 SNHLY and CDR2 FYNNEI. The CDR3 has 17 residues. Here the CDR3 DNA reads TGTGCCAGCAGGAGGGACAGCATTCTTTCCATGAACACTGAAGCTTTCTTT. This codes for CASRRDSILSMNTEAFF.

The chain uses TRBV18 and TRBJ2-7; 9 nucleotides align to TRBD1. Germline assignment: CDR1 KGHSH and CDR2 LQKENI. Losses at the gene ends were 3 bases for V and 3 bases for J; bases not matched to a gene: 3. CDR3 length equals 14 residues. Written as DNA, the CDR3 is TGTGCCAGCTCACCGGGACAGGGTTACTACGAGCAGTACTTC. This gives the protein CASSPGQGYYEQYF. Variable domain in full (rest from reference TRBV18 and TRBJ2-7): NAGVMQNPRHLVRRRGQEARLRCSPMKGHSHVYWYRQLPEEGLKFMVYLQKENIIDESGMPKERFSAEFPKEGPSILRIQQVVRGDSAAYFCASSPGQGYYEQYFGPGTRLTVT.

The chain combines TRBV9 with TRBJ2-5; TRBD1 is a possible D gene (5 bases). Between the trimmed V and J ends, which lost 3 bases and 2 bases, there was a span of 8 bases. This CDR3 comprises 13 residues. Germline V gene data show CDR1 as SGDLS and CDR2 as YYNGEE. CDR3 DNA sequence: TGTGCCAGCAGCGCGACAGTTCAAGAGACCCAGTACTTC. Translation gives CASSATVQETQYF.

Concerning this clone itself: Relative to the germline gene, one junction end is altered; a read error may explain this. The chain has TRBV7-9 and TRBJ1-4, with a tentative D call TRBD1 (6 bases). The CDR3 totals 15 residues. Germline CDR1 reads SEHNR; CDR2 reads FQNEAQ (reference sequence). The CDR3 spells CSSSSYRALNEKLFF. The CDR3 DNA reads as TGTTCCAGCAGCTCCTACAGGGCCCTGAATGAAAAACTGTTTTTT.

The CDR3 is CASSLVFSGAGELFF. In DNA form, the CDR3 reads TGTGCCAGCAGCTTAGTTTTTTCAGGGGCCGGGGAGCTGTTTTTT. The chain combines TRBV11-2 with TRBJ2-2, with D perhaps TRBD1 (6 bases). There are 15 residues in the CDR3. The germline V gene has CDR1 SGHAT and CDR2 FQNNGV. Trimming cost V 1 base and J 6 bases, with 12 bases left between them. The full variable domain, in which reference TRBV11-2 and TRBJ2-2 provide the parts outside the CDR3, is EAGVAQSPRYKIIEKRQSVAFWCNPISGHATLYWYQQILGQGPKLLIQFQNNGVVDDSQLPKDRFSAERLKGVDSTLKIQPAKLEDSAVYLCASSLVFSGAGELFFGEGSRLTVL.

This chain links TRBV25-1 with TRBJ1-4; D gene ambiguous. V was cut by 1 base and J by 0 bases, with 9 bases left in between. Per germline, CDR1 MGHDK and CDR2 SYGVNS. This CDR3 has 16 amino acids. CDR3 nucleotides: TGTGCCAGCAGTGAATCGCAGGCGTCAACTAATGAAAAACTGTTTTTT. Protein product: CASSESQASTNEKLFF.

The gene calls are TRBV10-1 and TRBJ1-5; D may be TRBD1 (5 bases). Germline CDR1 reads WNHNN; CDR2 reads SYGVQD (reference sequence). This CDR3 spans 14 amino acids. The V end was cut by 5 bases, the J end by 1 base, with 9 bases between. CDR3 DNA sequence: TGCGCCAGCAGTCCTCGACAGAGCAATCAGCCCCAGCATTTT. This translates into CASSPRQSNQPQHF.

The chain recombines TRBV6-1 with TRBJ1-5; possibly TRBD1 for D (6 bases). This CDR3 region has 17 residues. Germline values: CDR1 MNHNS, CDR2 SASEGT. Trimming removed 3 bases at V and 1 base at J, with 16 bases between. The CDR3 DNA follows: TGTGCCAGCAGTGACCGTTTCTCAGGGGCCAGCAATCAGCCCCAGCATTTT. Translation gives CASSDRFSGASNQPQHF.

The chain combines TRBV2 with TRBJ1-2, with a tentative D call TRBD1 (6 bases). Germline V gene data show CDR1 as SNHLY and CDR2 as FYNNEI. V was pared by 8 bases and J by 7 bases, with 17 bases between. This CDR3 spans 13 amino acids. CDR3 sequence (DNA): TGTGCCAGCGCGGGAGGGGGGTCGGGTGGCTACACCTTC. It is translated as CASAGGGSGGYTF.

J is TRBJ1-2 and V is TRBV2; 9 bases align to TRBD1. This CDR3 region has 15 residues. The germline CDR1 and CDR2 sequences are SNHLY and FYNNEI. Trimming took 6 bases from V and 8 from J; bases not matched to a gene: 13. For the CDR3, the DNA is TGTGCCAGCAGCCATCCCCGGGACAGGGAGGACGGCTACACCTTC. Amino acid sequence: CASSHPRDREDGYTF.

The gene calls are TRBV5-4 and TRBJ2-7; the match to TRBD2 covers 8 bases. The J segment lost 6 bases and the V segment lost 0 bases, leaving 8 bases of the junction unmatched. The CDR3 extends over 15 amino acids. CDR1 is SGHNT, CDR2 YYREEE, per germline (reference sequence). The CDR3 DNA reads as TGTGCCAGCAGCTTGGTACCGGGGGGGCCGGGCGAGCAGTACTTC. It translates to CASSLVPGGPGEQYF. Together with reference TRBV5-4 and TRBJ2-7, the CDR3 gives the full variable domain: ETGVTQSPTHLIKTRGQQVTLRCSSQSGHNTVSWYQQALGQGPQFIFQYYREEENGRGNFPPRFSGLQFPNYSSELNVNALELDDSALYLCASSLVPGGPGEQYFGPGTRLTVT.

This chain uses TRBV5-5 with TRBJ1-5, with D maybe TRBD1 (5 bases). This CDR3 region has 16 residues. Germline CDR1 is SGHKS and CDR2 is YYEKEE (reference sequence). V was trimmed by 0 bases and J by 0 bases, leaving 10 bases between them. CDR3 nucleotide sequence: TGTGCCAGCAGCTTGGGACAGCCCCATAGCAATCAGCCCCAGCATTTT. Amino acid sequence: CASSLGQPHSNQPQHF.

This clone was detected a few times. The J gene is TRBJ2-3, the V gene TRBV9; the D is unclear. From germline, CDR1 is SGDLS and CDR2 YYNGEE. V dropped 7 bases and J dropped 5 bases, with 11 bases sitting between them. The CDR3 has 12 residues. The CDR3 is CASCQEGDTQYF. CDR3 DNA: TGTGCCAGCTGCCAGGAAGGAGATACGCAGTATTTT.

V and J are TRBV21-1 and TRBJ2-2; the D call in the table, TRBD1, was not verified against the DNA. TRBV21-1 is termed a pseudogene. CDR3 size: 15 residues. The CDR3 here is CASSKAQGNTGELFF. The CDR3 DNA reads TGTGCCAGCAGCAAAGCCCAGGGGAACACCGGGGAGCTGTTTTTT.

DNA of the CDR3: TGTGCCAGCGGTGGAGGAGCTGGAAACACCATATATTTT. Residues: CASGGGAGNTIYF. The V gene is TRBV6-1, the J gene TRBJ1-3; D gene uncertain. V was trimmed by 8 bases and J by 2 bases, leaving 10 bases between them. Germline lookup yields CDR1 MNHNS and CDR2 SASEGT. The CDR3 consists of 13 residues.

The chain recombines TRBV5-1 with TRBJ1-1, with D perhaps matching TRBD1 (6 bases). The germline V and J ends were trimmed by 0 bases and 2 bases, with 11 bases remaining between them. The CDR3 has 15 residues. The germline V gene encodes CDR1 SGHRS and CDR2 YFSETQ. CDR3 nucleotide sequence: TGCGCCAGCAGCTTGGGGGCCAGGGGAAACACTGAAGCTTTCTTT. This sequence encodes CASSLGARGNTEAFF.